This T cell receptor beta chain was recorded in a study of identical twins. This CDR3 has 14 amino acids. Per the germline V gene, CDR1 is MGHDK and CDR2 is SYGVNS. V lost 6 bases to trimming and J lost 6 bases; unmatched junction nucleotides: 7. It was template switching that added a universal primer site, and there were unique molecular identifiers on the cDNA. TCRdb re-analysed the 5' RACE reads in MiXCR, keeping a single row per CDR3 protein. The sample has approximately 300,000 distinct CDR3 sequences, 7.5% to 9.5% seen once. This clonotype came up many times. Its specificity is unknown. Findings and limits, study-wide: In drawing conclusions, the study used cross-sectional statistical analysis and did not follow the same donors.

Another study also made use of these data, one on yellow fever vaccine responses in identical twins.

This receptor was obtained from a woman aged 18-35 years in good health. What was sequenced was CD8+ T cells sorted from blood. The rearrangement uses TRBV25-1 and TRBJ2-1; 8 bases agree with TRBD1. The CDR3 nucleotides are TGTGCCAGCAGCTTATGGACAGGGACCAATGAGCAGTTCTTC. Translation gives CASSLWTGTNEQFF.